This T cell receptor beta chain came from a study of blood T cells in healthy people across ages. Together with a sample-barcoded 5' primer, a J-beta primer mix was included in a second PCR lasting about 6 to 12 cycles. There were at least 3 million CDR3-containing paired-end reads obtained from each sample. TCRdb independently ran MiXCR on the 5' RACE reads; one entry per CDR3 protein. The sample comprises around 970,000 distinct CDR3 sequences, about 51% of which are singletons, and about 22% rests with the top ten. Whole-study results and caveats: The study regarded diversity estimates from one million T cells as underestimates. Naive T cell percentage and TCR beta diversity correlated strongly. Observed TCR beta diversity per million T cells went down as age went up. This fall followed a roughly linear course with age.

As to this clonotype: The target antigen is unknown.

This TCR derives from a woman in her sixties in good health. Sequencing was performed on blood.

For the CDR3, the DNA is TGTGCCAGCAGCCAAGAGGGAGGAGACCTCCTCACAGATACGCAGTATTTT. It yields the protein CASSQEGGDLLTDTQYF. The chain has TRBV3-1 and TRBJ2-3; perhaps TRBD2 as D (6 bases). Germline loops: CDR1 LGHDT, CDR2 YNNKEL (reference sequence). The CDR3 spans 17 residues. Trimming shortened V by 0 bases and J by 2 bases, and 15 bases separated the two germline ends.